This T cell receptor (beta chain) was sequenced in a study of blood T cell repertoires in COVID-19 (dated by TCRdb to 2020 to 2021). For the study in its entirety: The collaborator samples originated in the United States, Italy and Spain and spanned the acute and convalescent phases of COVID-19. Deeply sampled blood TCRbeta repertoires from subjects exposed to, actively infected with, or recovered from COVID-19 were included in the dataset. The repertoires were made available in a free public database intended to serve as a resource for research on the immune response to SARS-CoV-2. A de-identified subject ID, COVID-19 status, age in years and sex were almost always included in the sample metadata. The prospective study material was composed of cDNA or gDNA derived from T cells, B-cell-depleted T cells, or PBMCs. Samples came from the ongoing ImmuneRACE study (first 160 participants) plus 1,254 subjects from 6 global collaborators. Where available, HLA class I and class II types were taken from metadata supplied by the sample provider and were not determined by assay-based typing. What the study reported, not specific to this receptor: The quantity of clinical and demographic metadata differed by source and by participant and was supplied without curation.

Participants in the prospective study were enrolled through a virtual design, were aged about 18 to 100 years, and lived in approximately 25 United States geographic areas. To assign participants to cohorts, the prospective study relied on clinical history that participants themselves reported in a screening survey and a study questionnaire. Each participant in the prospective study had whole blood, serum and a nasopharyngeal or oropharyngeal swab collected by mobile phlebotomists. Additional blood draws and questionnaires over a 2-month period could optionally be provided by prospective study participants. Blood samples from the prospective study were shipped frozen or at room temperature prior to DNA extraction. Concerning this clone: Its antigen target is currently unknown. Base-call qualities are not available, and no considerably larger clone is one nucleotide away.

TCRbeta CDR3 regions were amplified from genomic DNA using the immunoSEQ Assay, a bias-controlled multiplex PCR. The authors' analysis ran thus. The number of nucleated cells in each sample was estimated from the amplification of reference gene primers within the assay. Sequence reads were collapsed and filtered to measure the absolute abundance of every unique TCRbeta CDR3 rearrangement. For each sample, productive Simpson clonality was calculated as the square root of Simpson's diversity index across productive rearrangements. Here the immuneACCESS table is served through TCRdb, limited to in-frame sequences with V and J called. Missing clones are a known gap in these copies; in checked studies unresolved V genes cover under half, and the rest lacks a known reason. The DNA gave D and trimming, while V, J and clone size come from that table. For this sample there are approximately 220,000 clones; 65% to 85% appear just once. In total, the top ten clones hold about 7.7% of the sample.

From the germline V gene, CDR1 is MNHEY and CDR2 is SVGAGI. The CDR3 holds 13 amino acids from the cysteine to the phenylalanine. Here the CDR3 DNA is all that survives: 39 bases in frame from base 1. Here V drops 6 bases and J drops 8 bases, and the junction holds 9 bases not matched to any gene. The chain is encoded by TRBV6-5 joined to TRBJ1-2; TRBD1 lines up with 7 middle nucleotides. The sequence was collected from a woman in her thirties or forties with acute COVID-19. Source material: PBMCs or T cells enriched from blood (not recorded which). The bases are TGTGCCAGCAGGATTACTACAGGGGAAGGCTACACCTTC. Its protein is CASRITTGEGYTF.